Shown below are 11 T cell receptor beta chains from a single sample sequenced in a study of OX40 agonist ivuxolimab in advanced cancers. TCRdb's table, derived via immunoSEQ multiplex PCR, lists solely in-frame clones and lacks some. Seen here are about 79,000 clones, about 85% observed once, and the top ten hold more than 3.5%. The sample was CD4+ or CD8+ T cells sorted from blood, taken in a trial of the OX40 agonist ivuxolimab. Every receptor here comes from an adult with an advanced solid tumor such as melanoma, head and neck, liver or kidney cancer.

V gene TRBV7-6 combines with J gene TRBJ2-3; the D is unclear. V was cut by 1 base and J by 1 base, with 6 bases left in between. Looked up from germline, CDR1 is SGHVS and CDR2 is FNYEAQ. CDR3 size: 14 residues. This CDR3 reads CASSLVGGTDTQYF. The CDR3 coding sequence is TGTGCCAGCAGCTTAGTTGGGGGCACAGATACGCAGTATTTT. Filled out from reference TRBV7-6 and TRBJ2-3, the complete variable domain reads GAGVSQSPRYKVTKRGQDVALRCDPISGHVSLYWYRQALGQGPEFLTYFNYEAQQDKSGLPNDRFSAERPEGSISTLTIQRTEQRDSAMYRCASSLVGGTDTQYFGPGTRLTVL.

The rearrangement links TRBV11-2 to TRBJ2-3; no firm D call. CDR1 and CDR2 (germline): SGHAT, FQNNGV. Trimming removed 1 base from V and 1 base from J, with 9 bases in between. The CDR3 has 15 residues. CDR3: CASSLVPVRTDTQYF. The CDR3, as DNA: TGTGCCAGCAGCTTAGTACCTGTTCGCACAGATACGCAGTATTTT.

This chain links TRBV5-4 with TRBJ1-1; tentatively, D is TRBD1 (6 bases). Trimming left V 4 bases short and J 8 bases short, with 15 bases between. The CDR3 extends over 13 amino acids. Germline lookup yields CDR1 SGHNT and CDR2 YYREEE (reference sequence). This CDR3 is CASSRGGYGEAFF. Written as DNA, the CDR3 is TGTGCCAGCAGCCGTGGGGGCTACGGAGAAGCTTTCTTT.

V is TRBV19 and J is TRBJ2-4; tentative D call: TRBD2 (6 bases). The germline V gene encodes CDR1 LNHDA and CDR2 SQIVND (reference sequence). V was cut by 7 bases and J by 1 base, with 14 bases left in between. The CDR3 covers 15 residues. DNA of the CDR3: TGTGCCAGTAATCCCACGGGAGTGGCCAAAAACATTCAGTACTTC. Encoded protein: CASNPTGVAKNIQYF. Variable domain in full (rest from reference TRBV19 and TRBJ2-4): DGGITQSPKYLFRKEGQNVTLSCEQNLNHDAMYWYRQDPGQGLRLIYYSQIVNDFQKGDIAEGYSVSREKKESFPLTVTSAQKNPTAFYLCASNPTGVAKNIQYFGAGTRLSVL.

This clone was seen a single time. The chain uses TRBV28 and TRBJ2-5; 9 bases align to TRBD1. CDR1 is MDHEN, CDR2 SYDVKM, per germline. V lost 6 bases to trimming and J lost 5 bases; unmatched junction nucleotides: 4. The CDR3 has 13 amino acids. The CDR3 DNA is TGTGCCAGCAGCACAGGGGGCGTGGAGACCCAGTACTTC. Translation gives CASSTGGVETQYF.

The chain has TRBV11-3 and TRBJ2-5; D is possibly TRBD2 (5 bases). Per the germline V gene, CDR1 is SGHNT and CDR2 is YENEEA. Trimming pared 3 bases from V and 5 bases from J, leaving 13 bases between. This CDR3 has 14 residues. CDR3 DNA sequence: TGTGCCAGCAGCTTTCCGGGAAGGTCCGAGACCCAGTACTTC. It specifies CASSFPGRSETQYF.

The CDR3 region is CASSLKSGQGQYF. The CDR3 DNA is TGTGCCAGCAGCTTAAAATCCGGACAGGGGCAGTATTTT. The rearrangement uses TRBV7-3 and TRBJ2-3; 8 nucleotides agree with TRBD1. The CDR3 runs 13 residues. The V segment lost 1 base and the J segment 11 bases; nucleotides outside the gene matches: 5. Germline values: CDR1 SGHTA, CDR2 FQGTGA.

The chain links TRBV7-2 to TRBJ1-6; D not resolved. Trimming left V 5 bases short and J 7 bases short, with 15 bases between. The CDR3 is 15 amino acids. Germline-derived CDR1 and CDR2 are SGHTA and FQGNSA. CDR3 nucleotides: TGTGCCAGCAGCCCCCGCGCAGGAGCGAATTCACCCCTCCACTTT. It translates to CASSPRAGANSPLHF.

The chain couples TRBV7-2 to TRBJ2-3; D is uncertain. V shed 6 bases and J shed 0 bases, with 7 bases lying between them. In germline, CDR1 is SGHTA, CDR2 FQGNSA. CDR3 length equals 13 residues. The CDR3 bases are TGTGCCAGCAGAACCTATAGCACAGATACGCAGTATTTT. Translation: CASRTYSTDTQYF. Full variable domain (outside the CDR3, taken from reference TRBV7-2 and TRBJ2-3): GAGVSQSPSNKVTEKGKDVELRCDPISGHTALYWYRQSLGQGLEFLIYFQGNSAPDKSGLPSDRFSAERTGGSVSTLTIQRTQQEDSAVYLCASRTYSTDTQYFGPGTRLTVL.

This clone was recorded a few times. V gene TRBV18 combines with J gene TRBJ2-2; 8 nucleotides match TRBD2. The CDR3 totals 16 residues. Germline CDR1 KGHSH, CDR2 LQKENI. J lost 2 bases, V lost 3 bases, and 5 bases had no gene match. Here the CDR3 reads CASSPSGNPNTGELFF. The CDR3 region has the DNA TGTGCCAGCTCACCTAGCGGGAATCCTAACACCGGGGAGCTGTTTTTT.

This clone has just one count. V is TRBV27 and J is TRBJ2-1; D might be TRBD2 (7 bases). V gave up 6 bases and J gave up 10 bases, with 19 bases separating them. This CDR3 region has 14 residues. The germline gives CDR1 MNHEY, CDR2 SMNVEV (reference sequence). The CDR3: CASRSVGGAVEQFF. Here the CDR3 DNA reads TGTGCCAGCAGGTCGGTGGGGGGGGCTGTAGAGCAGTTCTTC.